The next 25 T cell receptor beta chains were all read from a single sample in a study of T cell repertoires in cytomegalovirus infection. TCRdb re-called the reads through MiXCR, storing one row per CDR3 protein. This sample has around 320,000 distinct CDR3 sequences, with more than 8% found just once. Sequenced sample: PBMCs. Receptors originate from a human donor in good health (CMV status not recorded). Some clones in this sample may be carry-over from other donors' samples.

At least ten counts were recorded for this clonotype. DNA of the CDR3: TGTGCCAGTAGTAGCGCCGGGACAACCAACTATGGCTACACCTTC. It translates to CASSSAGTTNYGYTF. The gene calls are TRBV19 and TRBJ1-2, with D perhaps TRBD1 (6 bases). The CDR3 runs 15 residues. V was clipped by 4 bases and J by 2 bases, with 14 bases between them. CDR1 and CDR2 from the germline V gene are LNHDA and SQIVND (reference sequence).

This clonotype was counted a few times. This chain links TRBV2 with TRBJ1-5; TRBD1 might be the D (6 bases). The V and J ends lost 5 bases and 0 bases respectively, with 11 bases between them. This CDR3 comprises 15 residues. Germline V gene sequence: CDR1 SNHLY, CDR2 FYNNEI. CDR3 coding DNA: TGTGCCAGCAGTCCGGACAGCAATAGCAATCAGCCCCAGCATTTT. Translating it yields CASSPDSNSNQPQHF. The whole variable domain, filled in from reference TRBV2 and TRBJ1-5, reads EPEVTQTPSHQVTQMGQEVILRCVPISNHLYFYWYRQILGQKVEFLVSFYNNEISEKSEIFDDQFSVERPDGSNFTLKIRSTKLEDSAMYFCASSPDSNSNQPQHFGDGTRLSIL.

The V and J genes are TRBV7-6 and TRBJ1-1; D might be TRBD1 (6 bases). CDR1 SGHVS and CDR2 FNYEAQ come from the germline V gene. This CDR3 comprises 15 residues. V lost 1 base and J lost 4, with 13 bases in between. CDR3 in DNA: TGTGCCAGCAGCTTAGTACAGGGACCTGGCACTGAAGCTTTCTTT. The encoded protein is CASSLVQGPGTEAFF.

At least ten counts were recorded for this clonotype. The rearrangement joins TRBV7-2 to TRBJ1-1; 7 bases are a match to TRBD1. CDR1 is SGHTA, CDR2 FQGNSA, per germline. The J segment lost 5 bases and the V segment lost 4 bases, leaving 10 bases of the junction unmatched. The length of the CDR3 is 15 residues. CDR3 amino acids: CASSSGRGLGTEAFF. The DNA of the CDR3 is TGTGCCAGCAGCTCGGGCAGGGGGTTGGGGACTGAAGCTTTCTTT.

This clonotype occurred many times. The chain has TRBV6-1 and TRBJ1-5; 10 nucleotides match TRBD1. The V segment lost 7 bases and the J segment 6 bases; nucleotides outside the gene matches: 9. The germline V gene encodes CDR1 MNHNS and CDR2 SASEGT. The CDR3 covers 15 residues. CDR3 amino acids: CASTLGQGFSQPQHF. Written as DNA, the CDR3 is TGTGCCAGCACCCTGGGACAGGGGTTTAGTCAGCCCCAGCATTTT.

Ten or more counts support this clonotype. This chain joins TRBV28 and TRBJ1-2; D not certain. Germline assignment: CDR1 MDHEN and CDR2 SYDVKM. The CDR3 contains 15 residues. Here the CDR3 DNA reads TGTGCTCCTCGACCAGATCCCCGCCTCAACTATGGCTACACCTTC. Amino acid sequence: CAPRPDPRLNYGYTF.

This clonotype was counted ten times or more. The CDR3 reads CASSYGTSGWNEQFF. CDR3 sequence (DNA): TGTGCCAGCAGTTACGGGACTAGCGGCTGGAATGAGCAGTTCTTC. The rearrangement links TRBV6-2 or TRBV6-3 to TRBJ2-1; TRBD2 matches 11 bases. Germline lookup yields CDR1 MNHEY and CDR2 SVGEGT. The CDR3 is 15 amino acids. The ends lost 2 bases at V and 7 bases at J; junction bases unmatched: 4.

The V call is TRBV10-3, the J call TRBJ2-1, with D possibly TRBD2 on 6 matching bases. The CDR3 has 16 residues. Germline assignment: CDR1 ENHRY and CDR2 SYGVKD. The V end was cut by 5 bases, the J end by 7 bases, with 21 bases between. The chain's CDR3 is CAISPRGGRDGNEQFF. The CDR3 DNA is TGTGCCATCAGTCCCCGGGGAGGACGAGATGGTAATGAGCAGTTCTTC.

The CDR3 region has the DNA TGTGCCAGCAGTGGATCATCAGCGACTAATGAAAAACTGTTTTTT. Translation: CASSGSSATNEKLFF. The chain has TRBV25-1 and TRBJ1-4; D not resolved. The CDR3 is 15 residues long. V lost 4 bases and J 2 bases, leaving 11 bases between the germline ends. Germline V lookup: CDR1 MGHDK, CDR2 SYGVNS.

This clonotype was seen many times. The chain links TRBV4-2 to TRBJ1-4; the D gene is possibly TRBD1 (6 bases). Germline V gene sequence: CDR1 LGHNA, CDR2 YNFKEQ. CDR3 length equals 15 residues. Trimming took 1 base from V and 7 from J, leaving 13 bases between them. CDR3 region: CASSQVRGPGEKLFF. The CDR3 bases are TGTGCCAGCAGCCAAGTTCGGGGGCCGGGTGAAAAACTGTTTTTT.

The rearrangement uses TRBV20-1 and TRBJ2-7; a weak D match, TRBD2 (6 bases). This CDR3 contains 15 residues. Germline V gene sequence: CDR1 DFQATT, CDR2 SNEGSKA (reference sequence). Trimming shortened V by 6 bases and J by 2 bases, and 20 bases separated the two germline ends. The CDR3 here is CSATDTGTHTYEQYF. The CDR3, as DNA: TGCAGTGCCACTGATACCGGGACTCACACCTACGAGCAGTACTTC.

The V call is TRBV4-2, the J call TRBJ2-1, with 8 bases identical to TRBD2. V gave up 1 base and J gave up 5 bases; unmatched junction bases: 4. The CDR3 length is 15 residues. Per germline, CDR1 LGHNA and CDR2 YNFKEQ. The CDR3 here is CASSQAGTSDNEQFF. The DNA for the CDR3 is TGTGCCAGCAGCCAAGCCGGGACTAGTGACAATGAGCAGTTCTTC.

There are a few counts of this clonotype. The chain uses TRBV4-1 and TRBJ1-5; D possibly corresponds to TRBD1 (5 bases). CDR3 length: 15 amino acids. In germline, CDR1 is MGHRA, CDR2 YSYEKL. V lost 2 bases and J lost 6, with 14 bases in between. The CDR3 DNA reads TGCGCCAGCAGCCAACAGGGTACTATTAGTCAGCCCCAGCATTTT. Translating it yields CASSQQGTISQPQHF.

The rearrangement joins TRBV27 to TRBJ2-5; 7 positions agree with TRBD2. The CDR3 contains 16 residues. Looked up from germline, CDR1 is MNHEY and CDR2 is SMNVEV (reference sequence). The trim removed 6 bases at V and 2 bases at J, leaving 12 bases unmatched. CDR3 residues: CASRETGGSGQETQYF. CDR3 sequence (DNA): TGTGCCAGCAGGGAAACAGGCGGGAGCGGTCAAGAGACCCAGTACTTC.

This clonotype turned up a few times. The rearrangement uses TRBV5-1 and TRBJ1-4, with 9 bases matching TRBD1. After removal of 4 bases from V and 7 bases from J, the junction contained 11 bases not matched to a gene. Germline CDR1 reads SGHRS; CDR2 reads YFSETQ. This CDR3 has 16 amino acids. The CDR3 loop is CASSHSPGQGGEKLFF. The CDR3, as DNA: TGCGCCAGCAGCCATTCCCCGGGACAGGGAGGTGAAAAACTGTTTTTT.

As for this clonotype: The junction departs from the called germline gene at one end, perhaps through a read error. CDR3 in DNA: TGCGCCAGCGGCTTGTACAGGGGTATCACTGAAGCTTTCTTT. Its translation: CASGLYRGITEAFF. The chain is built from TRBV5-1 and TRBJ1-1; TRBD1 agrees at 7 bases. The CDR3 has 14 amino acids. Germline lookup yields CDR1 SGHRS and CDR2 YFSETQ.

This rearrangement joins TRBV10-3 to TRBJ1-1; D is possibly TRBD1 (5 bases). The germline V and J ends were trimmed by 6 bases and 4 bases, with 9 bases remaining between them. This CDR3 spans 12 amino acids. Germline V lookup: CDR1 ENHRY, CDR2 SYGVKD. CDR3 DNA sequence: TGTGCCATCAGGGGGGACGGCACTGAAGCTTTCTTT. The encoded protein is CAIRGDGTEAFF.

This clonotype appeared many times. The V call is TRBV6-1, the J call TRBJ1-1; D perhaps matches TRBD1 (6 bases). The V end lost 6 bases, the J end lost 4 bases, and 9 bases lay between the germline ends. The germline V gene has CDR1 MNHNS and CDR2 SASEGT. CDR3 length: 12 residues. CDR3 sequence reads: CASSRGFTEAFF. The CDR3 DNA follows: TGTGCCAGCAGCAGGGGTTTCACTGAAGCTTTCTTT.

Many counts were recorded for this clonotype. As DNA, the CDR3 is TGTGCCAGCAGCTTAAGAGGGGATGGAAAACTGTTTTTT. Residues: CASSLRGDGKLFF. The chain combines TRBV7-2 with TRBJ1-4; tentatively, D is TRBD1 (5 bases). The germline V gene has CDR1 SGHTA and CDR2 FQGNSA. The V end lost 2 bases, the J end lost 10 bases, and 11 bases lay between the germline ends. The CDR3 has 13 amino acids.

This clonotype appeared many times. The chain links TRBV7-2 to TRBJ1-2, with TRBD1 matching over 7 bases. Germline lookup yields CDR1 SGHTA and CDR2 FQGNSA. CDR3 length equals 15 residues. The trim removed 0 bases at V and 1 base at J, leaving 2 bases unmatched. This CDR3 is CASSLAGQNNYGYTF. The CDR3 DNA sequence: TGTGCCAGCAGCTTAGCGGGACAGAATAACTATGGCTACACCTTC. Full variable domain (missing parts from reference TRBV7-2 and TRBJ1-2): GAGVSQSPSNKVTEKGKDVELRCDPISGHTALYWYRQSLGQGLEFLIYFQGNSAPDKSGLPSDRFSAERTGGSVSTLTIQRTQQEDSAVYLCASSLAGQNNYGYTFGSGTRLTVV.

V is TRBV6-1 and J is TRBJ1-2; D perhaps matches TRBD1 (5 bases). This CDR3 is built from 14 residues. Between the trimmed V and J ends, which lost 7 bases and 1 base, there was a span of 13 bases. Germline CDR1 reads MNHNS; CDR2 reads SASEGT. The CDR3 DNA sequence: TGTGCCAGCACCAAGTGGGGGGTTAACTATGGCTACACCTTC. It translates to CASTKWGVNYGYTF.

This clonotype was picked up a small number of times. This sequence joins TRBV2 and TRBJ2-7; D is uncertain. The CDR3 consists of 12 residues. V shed 3 bases and J shed 3 bases, with 6 bases lying between them. Germline lookup yields CDR1 SNHLY and CDR2 FYNNEI. CDR3 residues: CASSDSYYEQYF. CDR3 DNA: TGTGCCAGCAGTGACAGTTACTACGAGCAGTACTTC.

In this sample, this clonotype turned up a few times. The rearrangement links TRBV4-1 to TRBJ1-2, with D hard to call. Germline CDR1 MGHRA, CDR2 YSYEKL. The V and J ends lost 0 bases and 0 bases respectively, with 14 bases between them. The CDR3 length is 17 residues. CDR3 in amino acids: CASSQEGRTWTNYGYTF. The CDR3 DNA sequence: TGCGCCAGCAGCCAAGAAGGTAGGACCTGGACTAACTATGGCTACACCTTC.

Many counts were recorded for this clonotype. The chain is built from TRBV2 and TRBJ2-1; 11 bases are a match to TRBD2. This CDR3 is built from 15 residues. The V gene's germline CDR1 is SNHLY and CDR2 FYNNEI. V was pared by 8 bases and J by 6 bases, with 9 bases of the junction left unmatched. The CDR3 DNA is TGTGCCAGCGCTCCATTAGCGGGAGGGGGCAATGAGCAGTTCTTC. Amino acids: CASAPLAGGGNEQFF.

The chain carries TRBV4-3 and TRBJ1-6; weak D call: TRBD1 (6 bases). CDR1 and CDR2 from the germline V gene are LGHNA and YSLEER. The CDR3 is made up of 17 amino acids. V was clipped by 4 bases and J by 9 bases, with 22 bases between them. The CDR3 reads CASSLRSGGTFGSPLHF. The CDR3 DNA reads TGCGCCAGCAGCCTCCGATCGGGCGGGACATTTGGTTCACCCCTCCACTTT.